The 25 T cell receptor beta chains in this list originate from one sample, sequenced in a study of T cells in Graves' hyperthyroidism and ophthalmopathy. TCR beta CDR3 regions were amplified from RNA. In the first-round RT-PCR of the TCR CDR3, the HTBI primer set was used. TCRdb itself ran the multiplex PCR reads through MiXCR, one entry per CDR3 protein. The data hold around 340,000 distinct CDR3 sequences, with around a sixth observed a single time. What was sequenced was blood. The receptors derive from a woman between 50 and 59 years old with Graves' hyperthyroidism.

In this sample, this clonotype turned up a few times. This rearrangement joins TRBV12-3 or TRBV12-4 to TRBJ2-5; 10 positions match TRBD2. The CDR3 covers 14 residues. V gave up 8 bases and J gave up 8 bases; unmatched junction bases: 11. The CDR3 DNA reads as TGTGCCAGCGGCGATAGCGGGAGGCCGGATACCCAGTACTTC. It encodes CASGDSGRPDTQYF.

DNA for the CDR3: TGTGCCAGCAGTTTAGTTTTAGGGACAGATCTACAAGAGACCCAGTACTTC. Amino acids: CASSLVLGTDLQETQYF. The rearrangement uses TRBV12-3 or TRBV12-4 and TRBJ2-5; TRBD1 aligns across 7 bases. Unmatched junction bases numbered 10, after V lost 1 base and J lost 2 bases. The length of the CDR3 is 17 residues.

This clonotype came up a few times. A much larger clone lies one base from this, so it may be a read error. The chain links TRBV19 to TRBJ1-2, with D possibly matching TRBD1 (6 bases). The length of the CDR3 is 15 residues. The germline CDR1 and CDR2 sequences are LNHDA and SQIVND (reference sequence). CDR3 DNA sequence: TGTGCCAGTAGTATATCGACAGGAGCCGGCTATGGCTGCACCTTC. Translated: CASSISTGAGYGCTF.

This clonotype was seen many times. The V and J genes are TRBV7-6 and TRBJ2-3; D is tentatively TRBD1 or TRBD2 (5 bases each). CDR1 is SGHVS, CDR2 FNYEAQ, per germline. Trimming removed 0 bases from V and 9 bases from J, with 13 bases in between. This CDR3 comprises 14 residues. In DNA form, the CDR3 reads TGTGCCAGCAGCTTAGCCCCGAGGGGTAGCACGCAGTATTTT. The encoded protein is CASSLAPRGSTQYF.

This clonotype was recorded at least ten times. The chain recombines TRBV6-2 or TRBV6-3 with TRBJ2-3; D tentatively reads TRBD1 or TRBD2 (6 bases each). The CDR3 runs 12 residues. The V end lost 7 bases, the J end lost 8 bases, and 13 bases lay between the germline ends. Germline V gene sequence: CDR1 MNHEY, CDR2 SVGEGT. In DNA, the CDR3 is TGTGCCAGCAAAGCACAGGGAGGTACGCAGTATTTT. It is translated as CASKAQGGTQYF.

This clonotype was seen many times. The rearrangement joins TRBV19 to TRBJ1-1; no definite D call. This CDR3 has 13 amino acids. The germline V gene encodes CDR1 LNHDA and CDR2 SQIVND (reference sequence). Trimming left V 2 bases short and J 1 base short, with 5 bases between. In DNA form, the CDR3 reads TGTGCCAGTAGTATAACCGGGAACACTGAAGCTTTCTTT. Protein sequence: CASSITGNTEAFF.

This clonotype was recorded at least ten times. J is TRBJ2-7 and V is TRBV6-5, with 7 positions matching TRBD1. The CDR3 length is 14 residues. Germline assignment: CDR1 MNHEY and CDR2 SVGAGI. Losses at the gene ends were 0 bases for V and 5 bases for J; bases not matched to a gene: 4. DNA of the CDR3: TGTGCCAGCAGTTACTCTTGGGACAGCCACGAGCAGTACTTC. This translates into CASSYSWDSHEQYF.

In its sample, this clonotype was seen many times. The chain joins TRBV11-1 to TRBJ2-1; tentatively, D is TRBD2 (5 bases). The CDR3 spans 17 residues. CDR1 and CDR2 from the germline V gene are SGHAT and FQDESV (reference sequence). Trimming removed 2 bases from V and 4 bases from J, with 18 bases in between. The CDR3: CASSLQFGSRTYNEQFF. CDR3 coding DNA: TGTGCCAGCAGCTTACAATTTGGGAGTAGAACTTACAATGAGCAGTTCTTC. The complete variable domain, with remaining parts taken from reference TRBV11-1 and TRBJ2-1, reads EAEVAQSPRYKITEKSQAVAFWCDPISGHATLYWYRQILGQGPELLVQFQDESVVDDSQLPKDRFSAERLKGVDSTLKIQPAELGDSAMYLCASSLQFGSRTYNEQFFGPGTRLTVL.

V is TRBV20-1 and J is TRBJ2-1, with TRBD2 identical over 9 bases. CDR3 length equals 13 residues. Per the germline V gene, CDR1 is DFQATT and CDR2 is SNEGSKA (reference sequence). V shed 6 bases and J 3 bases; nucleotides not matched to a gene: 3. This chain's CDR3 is CSAPTSGYNEQFF. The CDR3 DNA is TGCAGTGCCCCGACTAGCGGCTACAATGAGCAGTTCTTC.

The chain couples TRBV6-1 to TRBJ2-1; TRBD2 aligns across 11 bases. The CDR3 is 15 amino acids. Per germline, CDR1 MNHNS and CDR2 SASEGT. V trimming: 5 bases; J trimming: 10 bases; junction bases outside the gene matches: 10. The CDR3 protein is CASSPLTSGTEEQFF. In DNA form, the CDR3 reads TGTGCCAGCAGTCCCCTGACTAGCGGGACAGAGGAGCAGTTCTTC.

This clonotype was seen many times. This CDR3 reads CASSLHSQETQYF. CDR3 nucleotide sequence: TGTGCCAGCAGTTTACACAGCCAAGAGACCCAGTACTTC. This chain uses TRBV12-3 or TRBV12-4 with TRBJ2-5; no firm D call. The CDR3 loop spans 13 amino acids. Trimming removed 2 bases from V and 1 base from J, with 5 bases in between.

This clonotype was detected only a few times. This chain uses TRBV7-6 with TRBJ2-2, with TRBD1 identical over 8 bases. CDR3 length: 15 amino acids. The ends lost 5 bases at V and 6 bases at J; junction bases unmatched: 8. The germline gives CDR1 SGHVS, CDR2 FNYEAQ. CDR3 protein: CASSEQGAFAGELFF. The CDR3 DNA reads TGTGCCAGCAGCGAGCAGGGGGCGTTCGCCGGGGAGCTGTTTTTT.

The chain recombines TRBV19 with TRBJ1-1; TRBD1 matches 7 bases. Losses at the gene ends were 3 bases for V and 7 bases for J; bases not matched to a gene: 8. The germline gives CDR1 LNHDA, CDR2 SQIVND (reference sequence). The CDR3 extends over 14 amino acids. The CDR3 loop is CASSMPGTASEAFF. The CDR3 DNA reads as TGTGCCAGTAGTATGCCCGGGACAGCCAGTGAAGCTTTCTTT.

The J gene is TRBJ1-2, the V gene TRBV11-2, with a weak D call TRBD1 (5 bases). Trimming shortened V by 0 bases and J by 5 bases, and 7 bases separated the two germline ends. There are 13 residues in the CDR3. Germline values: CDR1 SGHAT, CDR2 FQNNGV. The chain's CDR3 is CASSLEPGYGYTF. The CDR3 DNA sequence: TGTGCCAGCAGCTTAGAACCAGGGTATGGCTACACCTTC.

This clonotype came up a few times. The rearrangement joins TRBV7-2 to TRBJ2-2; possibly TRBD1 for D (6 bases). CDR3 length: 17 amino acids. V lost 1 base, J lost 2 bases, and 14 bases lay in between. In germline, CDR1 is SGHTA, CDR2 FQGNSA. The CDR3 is CASSLVVGHLNTGELFF. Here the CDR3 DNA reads TGTGCCAGCAGCTTAGTGGTGGGACACCTAAACACCGGGGAGCTGTTTTTT.

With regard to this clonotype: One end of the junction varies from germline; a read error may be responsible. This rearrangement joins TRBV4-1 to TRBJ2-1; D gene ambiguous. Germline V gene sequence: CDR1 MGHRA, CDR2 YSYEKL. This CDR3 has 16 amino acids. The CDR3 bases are TGCGCCAGCAGCCAAGTTGGAACGGTTACCTATAATGAGCAGTTCTTC. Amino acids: CASSQVGTVTYNEQFF.

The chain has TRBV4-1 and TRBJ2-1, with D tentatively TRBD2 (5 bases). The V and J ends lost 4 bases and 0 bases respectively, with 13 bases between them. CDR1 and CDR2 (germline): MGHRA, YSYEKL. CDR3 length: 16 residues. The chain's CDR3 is CASSLTTRVSYNEQFF. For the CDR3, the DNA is TGCGCCAGCAGCCTCACTACTAGGGTCTCCTACAATGAGCAGTTCTTC.

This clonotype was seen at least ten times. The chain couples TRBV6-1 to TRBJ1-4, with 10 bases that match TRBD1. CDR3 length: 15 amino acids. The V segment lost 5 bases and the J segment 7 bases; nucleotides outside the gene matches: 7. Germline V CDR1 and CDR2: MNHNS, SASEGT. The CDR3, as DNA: TGTGCCAGCAGTTACTCTGGGACAGGGGTTGAAAAACTGTTTTTT. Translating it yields CASSYSGTGVEKLFF.

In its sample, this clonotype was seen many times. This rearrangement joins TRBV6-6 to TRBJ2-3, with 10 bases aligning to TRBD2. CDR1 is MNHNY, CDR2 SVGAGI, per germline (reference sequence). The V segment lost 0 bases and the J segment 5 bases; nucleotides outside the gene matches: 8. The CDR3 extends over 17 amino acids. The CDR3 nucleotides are TGTGCCAGCAGTTACTCGGCTAGCGGGAGATCAGGAGATACGCAGTATTTT. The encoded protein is CASSYSASGRSGDTQYF.

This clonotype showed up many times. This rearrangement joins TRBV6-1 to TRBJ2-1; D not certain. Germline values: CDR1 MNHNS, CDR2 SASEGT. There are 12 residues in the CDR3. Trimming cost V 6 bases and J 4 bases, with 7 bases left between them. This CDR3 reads CASSPLYNEQFF. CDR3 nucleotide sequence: TGTGCCAGCAGCCCCCTGTACAATGAGCAGTTCTTC.

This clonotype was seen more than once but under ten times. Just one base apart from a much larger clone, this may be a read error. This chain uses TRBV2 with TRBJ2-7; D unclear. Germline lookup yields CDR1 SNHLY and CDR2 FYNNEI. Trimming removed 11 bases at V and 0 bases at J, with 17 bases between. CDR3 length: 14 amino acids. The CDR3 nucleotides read TGTGCCTGCATGGAAGGGATTATCTCCTACGAGCAGTACGTC. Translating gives CACMEGIISYEQYV.

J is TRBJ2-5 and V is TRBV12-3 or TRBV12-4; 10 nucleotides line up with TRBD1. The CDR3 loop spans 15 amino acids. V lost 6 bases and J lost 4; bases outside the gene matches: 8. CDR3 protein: CASRKETGGGETQYF. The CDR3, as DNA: TGTGCCAGCAGGAAGGAGACAGGGGGCGGAGAGACCCAGTACTTC.

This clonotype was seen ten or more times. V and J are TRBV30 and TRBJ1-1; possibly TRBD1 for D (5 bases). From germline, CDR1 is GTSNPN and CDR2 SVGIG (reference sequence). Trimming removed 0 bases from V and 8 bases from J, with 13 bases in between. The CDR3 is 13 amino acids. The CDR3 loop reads CAWSVLKGTEAFF. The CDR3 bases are TGTGCCTGGAGTGTACTGAAGGGGACCGAAGCTTTCTTT.

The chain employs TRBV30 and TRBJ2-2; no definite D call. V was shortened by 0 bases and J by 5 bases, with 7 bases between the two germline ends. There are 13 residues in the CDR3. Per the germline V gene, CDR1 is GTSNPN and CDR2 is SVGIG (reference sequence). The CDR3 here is CAWSVSATGELFF. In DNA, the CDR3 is TGTGCCTGGAGTGTGTCAGCAACCGGGGAGCTGTTTTTT.

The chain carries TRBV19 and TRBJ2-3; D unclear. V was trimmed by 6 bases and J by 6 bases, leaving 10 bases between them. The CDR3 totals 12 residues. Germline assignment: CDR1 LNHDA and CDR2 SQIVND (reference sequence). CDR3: CASSYEWDTQYF. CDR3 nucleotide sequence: TGTGCCAGTAGCTACGAGTGGGATACGCAGTATTTT.